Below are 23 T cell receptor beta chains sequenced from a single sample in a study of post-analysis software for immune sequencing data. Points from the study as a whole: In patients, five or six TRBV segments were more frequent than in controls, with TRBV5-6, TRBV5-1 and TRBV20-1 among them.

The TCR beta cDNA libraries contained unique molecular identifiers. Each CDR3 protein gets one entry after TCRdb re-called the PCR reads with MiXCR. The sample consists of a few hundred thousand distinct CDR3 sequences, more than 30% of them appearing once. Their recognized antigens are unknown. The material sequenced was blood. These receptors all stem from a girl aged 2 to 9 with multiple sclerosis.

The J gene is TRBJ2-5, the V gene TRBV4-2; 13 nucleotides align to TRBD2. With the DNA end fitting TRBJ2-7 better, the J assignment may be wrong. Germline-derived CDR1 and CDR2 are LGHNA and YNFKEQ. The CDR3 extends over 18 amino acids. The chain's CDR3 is CASSPNLGLAGVMYEQYF. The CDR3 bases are TGTGCCAGCAGCCCCAACCTCGGACTAGCGGGAGTCATGTACGAGCAGTACTTC.

Written as DNA, the CDR3 is TGTGCCAGCAGCCTACGAGGGACTGAATCCTTGACCCAGTACTTC. Its protein is CASSLRGTESLTQYF. The chain has TRBV6-5 and TRBJ2-7; D is perhaps TRBD2 (6 bases). The J call may be in error: the DNA end matches TRBJ2-5 better. This CDR3 contains 15 residues. Germline V lookup: CDR1 MNHEY, CDR2 SVGAGI.

CDR3 in DNA: TGCAGTGCTAGAGGGGGGCCCCTGGATGAGCAGTTCTTC. This gives the protein CSARGGPLDEQFF. The chain uses TRBV20-1 and TRBJ2-1; a weak D match, TRBD1 (6 bases). With 1 base removed from V and 8 bases from J, the gap between germline ends came to 12 bases. The CDR3 contains 13 residues. CDR1 is DFQATT and CDR2 is SNEGSKA in the germline V gene (reference sequence).

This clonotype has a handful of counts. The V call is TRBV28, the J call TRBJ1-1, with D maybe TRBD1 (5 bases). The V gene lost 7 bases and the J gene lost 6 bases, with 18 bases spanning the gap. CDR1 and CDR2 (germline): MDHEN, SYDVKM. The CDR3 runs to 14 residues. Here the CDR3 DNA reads TGTGCCAGCACCGCTCGGGGGATAATACCTGAAGCTTTCTTT. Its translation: CASTARGIIPEAFF.

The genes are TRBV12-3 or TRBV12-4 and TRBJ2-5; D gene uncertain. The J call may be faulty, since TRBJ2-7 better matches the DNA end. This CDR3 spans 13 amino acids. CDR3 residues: CASSLAAVYEQYF. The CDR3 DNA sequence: TGTGCCAGCAGTTTAGCGGCTGTCTACGAGCAGTACTTC.

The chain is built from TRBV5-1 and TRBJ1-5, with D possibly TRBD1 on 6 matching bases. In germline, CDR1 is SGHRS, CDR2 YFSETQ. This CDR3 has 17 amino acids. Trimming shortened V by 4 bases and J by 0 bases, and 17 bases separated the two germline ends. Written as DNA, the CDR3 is TGCGCCAGCAGCCTCCCCGAGGGGGGGAATAGCAATCAGCCCCAGCATTTT. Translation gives CASSLPEGGNSNQPQHF.

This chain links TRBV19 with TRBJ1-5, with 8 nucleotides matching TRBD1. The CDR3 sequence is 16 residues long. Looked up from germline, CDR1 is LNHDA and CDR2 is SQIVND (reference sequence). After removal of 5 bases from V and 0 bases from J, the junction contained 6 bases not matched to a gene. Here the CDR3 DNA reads TGTGCCAGTAGTCCCCAGGGGGCTCTTAGCAATCAGCCCCAGCATTTT. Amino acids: CASSPQGALSNQPQHF.

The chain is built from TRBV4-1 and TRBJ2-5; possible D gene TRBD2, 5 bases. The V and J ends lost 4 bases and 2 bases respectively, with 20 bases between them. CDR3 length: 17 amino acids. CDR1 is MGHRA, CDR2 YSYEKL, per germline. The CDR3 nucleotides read TGCGCCAGCAGCCGGACCCTAACTTTGGGAGTGCAAGAGACCCAGTACTTC. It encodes CASSRTLTLGVQETQYF.

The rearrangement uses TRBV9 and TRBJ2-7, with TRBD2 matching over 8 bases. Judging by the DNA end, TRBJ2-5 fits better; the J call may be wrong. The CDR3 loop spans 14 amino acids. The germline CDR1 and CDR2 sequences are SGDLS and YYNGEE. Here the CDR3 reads CASSVAGGPETQYF. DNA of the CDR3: TGTGCCAGCAGCGTAGCGGGAGGGCCAGAGACCCAGTACTTC.

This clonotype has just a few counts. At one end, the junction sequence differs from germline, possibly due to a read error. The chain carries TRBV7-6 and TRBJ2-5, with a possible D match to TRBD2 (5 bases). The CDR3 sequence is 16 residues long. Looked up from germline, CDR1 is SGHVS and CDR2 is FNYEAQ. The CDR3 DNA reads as TGTGCCAGCAGCCTAGCCCGTGGTTATGACCAAGAGACCCAGTACTTC. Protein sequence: CASSLARGYDQETQYF.

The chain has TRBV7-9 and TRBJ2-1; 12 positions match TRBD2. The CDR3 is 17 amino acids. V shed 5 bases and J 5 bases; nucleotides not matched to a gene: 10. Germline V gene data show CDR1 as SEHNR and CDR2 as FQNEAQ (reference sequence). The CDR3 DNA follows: TGTGCCAGCAGCCACCCTCGACTAGCGGGGGTTCACAATGAGCAGTTCTTC. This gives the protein CASSHPRLAGVHNEQFF. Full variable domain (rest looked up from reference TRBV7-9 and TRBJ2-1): DTGVSQNPRHKITKRGQNVTFRCDPISEHNRLYWYRQTLGQGPEFLTYFQNEAQLEKSRLLSDRFSAERPKGSFSTLEIQRTEQGDSAMYLCASSHPRLAGVHNEQFFGPGTRLTVL.

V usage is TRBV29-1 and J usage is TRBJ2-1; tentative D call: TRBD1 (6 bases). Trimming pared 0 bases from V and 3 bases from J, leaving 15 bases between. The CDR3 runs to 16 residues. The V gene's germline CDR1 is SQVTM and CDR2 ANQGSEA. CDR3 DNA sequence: TGCAGCGTTGAAGACCATTTCAAACAGGGCTACAATGAGCAGTTCTTC. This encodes CSVEDHFKQGYNEQFF.

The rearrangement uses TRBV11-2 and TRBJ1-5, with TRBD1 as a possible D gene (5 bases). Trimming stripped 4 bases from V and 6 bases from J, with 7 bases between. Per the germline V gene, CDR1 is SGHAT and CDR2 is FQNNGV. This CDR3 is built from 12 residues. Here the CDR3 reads CASSSGGQPQHF. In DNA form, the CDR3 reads TGTGCCAGCAGCTCGGGGGGTCAGCCCCAGCATTTT.

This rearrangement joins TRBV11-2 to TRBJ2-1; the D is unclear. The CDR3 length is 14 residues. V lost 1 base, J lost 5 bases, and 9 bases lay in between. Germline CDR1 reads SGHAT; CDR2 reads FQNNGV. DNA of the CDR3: TGTGCCAGCAGCTTAGGCCAAAGTAACAATGAGCAGTTCTTC. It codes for CASSLGQSNNEQFF.

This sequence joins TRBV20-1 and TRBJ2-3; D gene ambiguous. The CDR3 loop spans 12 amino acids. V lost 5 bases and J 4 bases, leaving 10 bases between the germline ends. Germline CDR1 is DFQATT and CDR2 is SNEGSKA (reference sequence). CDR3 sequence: CSALRGADTQYF. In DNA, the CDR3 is TGCAGTGCTCTACGCGGTGCAGATACGCAGTATTTT.

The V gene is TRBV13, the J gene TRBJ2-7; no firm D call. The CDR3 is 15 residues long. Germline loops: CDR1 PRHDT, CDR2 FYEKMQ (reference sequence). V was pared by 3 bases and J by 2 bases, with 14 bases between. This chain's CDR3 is CASSFYSLQAYEQYF. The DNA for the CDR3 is TGTGCCAGCAGCTTTTACAGCCTACAAGCCTACGAGCAGTACTTC.

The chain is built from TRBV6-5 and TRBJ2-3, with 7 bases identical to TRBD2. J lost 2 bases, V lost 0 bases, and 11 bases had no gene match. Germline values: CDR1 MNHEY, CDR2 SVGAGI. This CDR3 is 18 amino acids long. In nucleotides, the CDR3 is TGTGCCAGCAGTTACTCGAGAGGGGTCGGGAGGTACACAGATACGCAGTATTTT. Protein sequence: CASSYSRGVGRYTDTQYF.

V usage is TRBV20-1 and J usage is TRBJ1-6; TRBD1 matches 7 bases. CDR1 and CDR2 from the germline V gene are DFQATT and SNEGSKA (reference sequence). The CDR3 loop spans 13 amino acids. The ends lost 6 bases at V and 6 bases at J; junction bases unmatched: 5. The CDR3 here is CSAGGQTNSPLHF. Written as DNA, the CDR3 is TGCAGTGCCGGGGGACAGACTAATTCACCCCTCCACTTT.

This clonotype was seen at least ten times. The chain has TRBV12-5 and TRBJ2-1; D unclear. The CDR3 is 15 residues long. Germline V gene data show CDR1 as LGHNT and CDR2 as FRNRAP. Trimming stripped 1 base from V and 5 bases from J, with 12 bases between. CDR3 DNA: TGTGCTAGTGGTTTGGCCATTGACGCTAACAATGAGCAGTTCTTC. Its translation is CASGLAIDANNEQFF.

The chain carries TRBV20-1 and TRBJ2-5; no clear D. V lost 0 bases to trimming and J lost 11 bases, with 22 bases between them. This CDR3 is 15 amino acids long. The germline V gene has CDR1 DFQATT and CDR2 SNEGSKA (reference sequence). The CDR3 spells CSARDPAFTYNEQYF. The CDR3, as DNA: TGCAGTGCTAGAGATCCGGCCTTTACCTACAATGAGCAGTACTTC.

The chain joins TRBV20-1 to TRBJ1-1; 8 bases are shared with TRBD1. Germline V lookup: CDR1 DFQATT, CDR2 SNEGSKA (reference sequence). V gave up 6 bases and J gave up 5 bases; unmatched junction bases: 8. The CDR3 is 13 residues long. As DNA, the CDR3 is TGCAGTGCCCCTCCCGGACAGGGAACTGAAGCTTTCTTT. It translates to CSAPPGQGTEAFF.

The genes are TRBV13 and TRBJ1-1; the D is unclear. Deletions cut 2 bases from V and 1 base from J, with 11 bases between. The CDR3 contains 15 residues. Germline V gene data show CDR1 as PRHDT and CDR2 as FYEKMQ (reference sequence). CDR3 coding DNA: TGTGCCAGCAGCTTATTACGGACCGAGAACACTGAAGCTTTCTTT. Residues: CASSLLRTENTEAFF. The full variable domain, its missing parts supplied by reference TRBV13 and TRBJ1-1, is AAGVIQSPRHLIKEKRETATLKCYPIPRHDTVYWYQQGPGQDPQFLISFYEKMQSDKGSIPDRFSAQQFSDYHSELNMSSLELGDSALYFCASSLLRTENTEAFFGQGTRLTVV.

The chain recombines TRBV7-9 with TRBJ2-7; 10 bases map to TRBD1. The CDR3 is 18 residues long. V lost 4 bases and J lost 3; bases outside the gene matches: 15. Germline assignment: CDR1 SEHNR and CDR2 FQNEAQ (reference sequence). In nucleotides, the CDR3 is TGTGCCAGCAGCTCGCTCATAGCGGACAGGGGGATGATCTACGAGCAGTACTTC. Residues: CASSSLIADRGMIYEQYF. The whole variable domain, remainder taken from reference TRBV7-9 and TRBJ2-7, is DTGVSQNPRHKITKRGQNVTFRCDPISEHNRLYWYRQTLGQGPEFLTYFQNEAQLEKSRLLSDRFSAERPKGSFSTLEIQRTEQGDSAMYLCASSSLIADRGMIYEQYFGPGTRLTVT.